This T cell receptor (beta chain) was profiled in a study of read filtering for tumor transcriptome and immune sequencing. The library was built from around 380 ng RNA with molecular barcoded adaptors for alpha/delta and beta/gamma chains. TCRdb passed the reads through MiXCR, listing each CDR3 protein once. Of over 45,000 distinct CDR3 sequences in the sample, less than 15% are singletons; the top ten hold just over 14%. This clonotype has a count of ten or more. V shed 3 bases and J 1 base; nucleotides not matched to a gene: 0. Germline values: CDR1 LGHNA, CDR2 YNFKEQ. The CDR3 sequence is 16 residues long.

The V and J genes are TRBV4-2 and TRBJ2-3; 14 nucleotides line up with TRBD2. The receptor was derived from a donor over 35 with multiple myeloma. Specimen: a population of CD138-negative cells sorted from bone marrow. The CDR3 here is CASSQGLAGGTDTQYF. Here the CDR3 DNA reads TGTGCCAGCAGCCAGGGACTAGCGGGGGGCACAGATACGCAGTATTTT.